This T cell receptor beta chain was documented in a study of T cells after posttransplantation cyclophosphamide. The CDR3 length is 16 residues. A marrow graft followed busulfan-fludarabine conditioning, with cyclophosphamide on days +3 and +4. Libraries were prepared by immunoSEQ multiplex PCR; TCRdb keeps only in-frame clonotypes and omits some of them. The table has approximately 40,000 clones, roughly 78% seen once. This chain connects TRBV12-1 to TRBJ2-3; the DNA was not compared with TRBD2, the D call given in the table. TRBV12-1 is annotated as a pseudogene. This TCR was recovered from a female patient in her forties or fifties who received an allogeneic stem cell transplant from a related donor, was CMV-positive, and had no GVHD. Part of the T cells may come from the graft donor. This material consisted of CD4+ T cells sorted from blood, taken approximately 2,000 days after a stem cell transplant with posttransplant cyclophosphamide. The CDR3 bases are TGTGCCAGCAGCTTTGGAGTCACCAACCCCCCAGATACGCAGTATTTT. Its protein product is CASSFGVTNPPDTQYF.